This TCR beta chain was sequenced during a study of T cell repertoires in cytomegalovirus infection. Turning to the study itself: As its CMV epitopes, the study selected recently identified HLA-C-restricted and well-studied HLA-B-restricted targets. Public TCR beta signatures were indicative of both CMV infection and a matching HLA type. Study-wide results and caveats: The ex vivo response was dominated by HLA-C-restricted CMV-specific TCR beta clonotypes. Identification of carriers of CMV plus the relevant HLA was performed using cumulative public TCR beta family frequency.

A word on this clonotype: The antigen remains unidentified.

Via MiXCR, TCRdb re-called the reads, giving one row per CDR3 protein. The sample has about 340,000 distinct CDR3 sequences; almost 30% are singletons. This CDR3 comprises 16 residues. CDR1 KGHDR and CDR2 SFDVKD come from the germline V gene. With 4 bases removed from V and 5 bases from J, the gap between germline ends came to 19 bases. The rearrangement joins TRBV24-1 to TRBJ2-5; TRBD1 is a possible D gene (5 bases). The receptor comes from a human donor in good health (CMV status not recorded). Some clones in this sample may be carry-over from other donors' samples. Sequencing was performed on cultured PBMCs, taken from culture after CMV antigen stimulation. The CDR3 nucleotides are TGTGCCACCAGTGACATCGTAATGGGGCTAGGGGAGACCCAGTACTTC. This gives the protein CATSDIVMGLGETQYF.